This T cell receptor beta chain is drawn from a study of shared clonotypes between healthy human individuals. Germline V gene lookup returns CDR1 LNHDA and CDR2 SQIVND (reference sequence). With 7 bases clipped from V and 4 bases from J, the junction kept 7 bases outside the gene matches. The CDR3 sequence is 15 residues long. Points from the study as a whole: Depth was large, yet rarefaction showed that sorted-subset sequencing was incomplete. Among the subsets, naive ones generally showed larger estimated richness than memory ones. A reduction in generation probabilities was seen for non-shared clonotypes relative to those shared by all four donors.

Using immunoSEQ multiplex PCR, the repertoire was profiled, and TCRdb retains in-frame clones only, with some absent. The repertoire has millions of clones, 85% to 95% of them found once; the top ten carry 0.1% to 0.15%. With regard to this clone: The antigen is undetermined.

The clonotype originates from a young man in good health. The V call is TRBV19, the J call TRBJ2-1, with 10 bases lining up with TRBD2. Sample: naive CD4+ T cells sorted from blood. Specified subset: CD45RA+ positively selected. The CDR3: CASNRIAGGYNEQFF. The CDR3 bases are TGTGCCAGTAACCGTATAGCGGGAGGATACAATGAGCAGTTCTTC.